Listed below are T cell receptor beta chains from one sample, sequenced in a study of blood T cell repertoires in COVID-19. Here immunoSEQ multiplex PCR was the method, and the copy in TCRdb shows in-frame clones only, minus some. The table lists fewer than 25,000 clones, roughly 88% of them singletons. Specimen: peripheral blood. Receptors were obtained from a man between 65 and 79 years old with acute or convalescent COVID-19. The CDR3 runs from the conserved cysteine through the conserved F or W. Fields, in order: D gene, V gene, CDR3 protein. The D gene is left open where the match is weak.

D: -; V: TRBV19; CDR3: CASSSSGSNTGELFF
D: -; V: TRBV5-1; CDR3: CASSPGETQYF
D: TRBD1; V: TRBV4-1; CDR3: CASSQEPFTGAISQPQHF
D: TRBD2; V: TRBV2; CDR3: CASRGLASTGELFF
D: TRBD1; V: TRBV18; CDR3: CASSSSTGKVQPQHF
D: TRBD1; V: TRBV30; CDR3: CAWSFPGTGGRGYTF
D: -; V: TRBV7-9; CDR3: CASSLGRSTGELFF
D: TRBD1; V: TRBV3-1/TRBV3-2; CDR3: CASRTGKTDTQYF
D: TRBD1; V: TRBV7-2; CDR3: CASSPRQGLYEQYF
D: TRBD1; V: TRBV29-1; CDR3: CSVKGQGQGEQFF
D: TRBD1; V: TRBV12-3/TRBV12-4; CDR3: CASRTGYTGELFF
D: TRBD2; V: TRBV19; CDR3: CASSIIYLTSGRHNEQFF
D: -; V: TRBV7-7; CDR3: CASTPLVLRENTGELFF